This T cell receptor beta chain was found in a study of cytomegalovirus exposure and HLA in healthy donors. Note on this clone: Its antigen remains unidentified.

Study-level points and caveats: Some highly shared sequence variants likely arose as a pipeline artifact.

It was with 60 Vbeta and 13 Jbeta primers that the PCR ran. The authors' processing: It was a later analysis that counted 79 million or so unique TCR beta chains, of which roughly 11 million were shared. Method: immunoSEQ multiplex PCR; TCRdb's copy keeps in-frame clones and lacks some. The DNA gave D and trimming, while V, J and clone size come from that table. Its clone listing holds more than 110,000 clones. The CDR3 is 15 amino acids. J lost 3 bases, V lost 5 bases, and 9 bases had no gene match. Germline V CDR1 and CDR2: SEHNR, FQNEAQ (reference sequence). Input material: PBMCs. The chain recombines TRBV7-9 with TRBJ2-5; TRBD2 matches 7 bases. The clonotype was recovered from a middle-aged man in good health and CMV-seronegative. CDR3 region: CASSPSGTKEETQYF. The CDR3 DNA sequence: TGTGCCAGCAGCCCAAGCGGGACCAAGGAAGAGACCCAGTACTTC.